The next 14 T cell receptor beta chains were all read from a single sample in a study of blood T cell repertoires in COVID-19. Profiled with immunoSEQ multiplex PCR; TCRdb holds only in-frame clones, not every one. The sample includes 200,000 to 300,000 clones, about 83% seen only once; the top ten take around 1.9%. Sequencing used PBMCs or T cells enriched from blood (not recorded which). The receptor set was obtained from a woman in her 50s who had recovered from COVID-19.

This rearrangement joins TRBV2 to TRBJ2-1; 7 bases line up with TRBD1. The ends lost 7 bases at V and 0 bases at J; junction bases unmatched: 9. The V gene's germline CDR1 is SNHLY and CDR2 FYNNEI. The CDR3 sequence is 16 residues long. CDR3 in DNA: TGTGCCAGCACCAAGGACAGGCCTAGCTCCTACAATGAGCAGTTCTTC. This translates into CASTKDRPSSYNEQFF.

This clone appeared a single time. This chain's CDR3 is CASSEWQGYEQYF. The CDR3 DNA sequence: TGTGCCAGCAGTGAGTGGCAGGGCTACGAGCAGTACTTC. The V call is TRBV2, the J call TRBJ2-7; possible D gene TRBD1, 5 bases. Germline V gene lookup returns CDR1 SNHLY and CDR2 FYNNEI. The CDR3 spans 13 residues. The V and J ends lost 3 bases and 3 bases respectively, with 9 bases between them. Supplemented by reference TRBV2 and TRBJ2-7, the full variable domain reads EPEVTQTPSHQVTQMGQEVILRCVPISNHLYFYWYRQILGQKVEFLVSFYNNEISEKSEIFDDQFSVERPDGSNFTLKIRSTKLEDSAMYFCASSEWQGYEQYFGPGTRLTVT.

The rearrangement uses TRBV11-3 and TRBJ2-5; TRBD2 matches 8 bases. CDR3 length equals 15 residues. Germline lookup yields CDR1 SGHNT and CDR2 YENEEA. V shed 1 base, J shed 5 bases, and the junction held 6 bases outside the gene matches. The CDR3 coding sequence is TGTGCCAGCAGCTTAGTCGGGGGGGCTTTTGAGACCCAGTACTTC. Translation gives CASSLVGGAFETQYF.

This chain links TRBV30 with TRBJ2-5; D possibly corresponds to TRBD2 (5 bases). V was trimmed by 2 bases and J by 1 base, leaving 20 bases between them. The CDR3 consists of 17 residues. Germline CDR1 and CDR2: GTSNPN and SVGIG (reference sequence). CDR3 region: CAWSPRTYPRSQETQYF. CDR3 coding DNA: TGTGCCTGGAGTCCCCGGACTTATCCGCGCAGCCAAGAGACCCAGTACTTC.

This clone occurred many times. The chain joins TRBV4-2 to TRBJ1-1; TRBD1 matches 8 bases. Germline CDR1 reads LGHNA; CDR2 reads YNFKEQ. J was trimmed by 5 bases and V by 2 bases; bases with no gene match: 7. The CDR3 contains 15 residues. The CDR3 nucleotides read TGTGCCAGCAGCCAATTGGACAGGGAAACAACTGAAGCTTTCTTT. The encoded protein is CASSQLDRETTEAFF.

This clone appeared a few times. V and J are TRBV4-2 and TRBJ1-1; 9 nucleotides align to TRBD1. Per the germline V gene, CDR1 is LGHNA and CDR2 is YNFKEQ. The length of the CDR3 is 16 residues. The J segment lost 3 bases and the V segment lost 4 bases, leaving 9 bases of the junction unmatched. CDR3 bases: TGTGCCAGCAGCCCACAGGGGGCCCGGAAGGACACTGAAGCTTTCTTT. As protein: CASSPQGARKDTEAFF.

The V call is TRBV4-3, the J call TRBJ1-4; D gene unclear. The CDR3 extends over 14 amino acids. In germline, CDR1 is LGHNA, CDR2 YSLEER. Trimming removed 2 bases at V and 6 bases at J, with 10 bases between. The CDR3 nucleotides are TGCGCCAGCAGCCAAACGGCCCGGGATGAAAAACTGTTTTTT. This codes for CASSQTARDEKLFF.

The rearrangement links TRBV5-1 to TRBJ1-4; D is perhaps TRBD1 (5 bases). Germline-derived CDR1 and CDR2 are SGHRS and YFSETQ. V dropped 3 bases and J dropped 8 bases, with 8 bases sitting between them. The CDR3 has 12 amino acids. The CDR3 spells CASSWEGEKLFF. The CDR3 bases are TGCGCCAGCAGCTGGGAGGGGGAAAAACTGTTTTTT.

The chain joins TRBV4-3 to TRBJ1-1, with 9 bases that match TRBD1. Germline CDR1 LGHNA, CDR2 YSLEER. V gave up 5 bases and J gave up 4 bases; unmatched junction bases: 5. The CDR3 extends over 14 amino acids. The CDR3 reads CASSYTGGTTEAFF. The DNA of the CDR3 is TGCGCCAGCAGCTATACAGGGGGCACCACTGAAGCTTTCTTT.

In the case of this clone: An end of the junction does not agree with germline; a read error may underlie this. CDR3 residues: CASRYYTGTGVEKLFF. The CDR3 nucleotides are TGTGCCAGCAGATACTACACCGGGACAGGGGTGGAAAAACTGTTTTTT. The chain carries TRBV6-5 and TRBJ1-4; 10 bases line up with TRBD1. The CDR3 is 16 residues long. Per germline, CDR1 MNHEY and CDR2 SVGAGI.

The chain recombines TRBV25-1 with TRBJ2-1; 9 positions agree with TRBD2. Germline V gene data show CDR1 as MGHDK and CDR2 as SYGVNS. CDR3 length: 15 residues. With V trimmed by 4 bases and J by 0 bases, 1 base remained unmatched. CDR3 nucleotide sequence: TGTGCCAGCAGTGTTAGCGGGAGCTCCTACAATGAGCAGTTCTTC. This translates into CASSVSGSSYNEQFF.

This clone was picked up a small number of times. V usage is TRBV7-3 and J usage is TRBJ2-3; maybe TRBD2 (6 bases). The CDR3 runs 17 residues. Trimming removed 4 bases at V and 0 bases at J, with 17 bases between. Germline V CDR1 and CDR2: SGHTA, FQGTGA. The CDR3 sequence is CASSSTGGMLSTDTQYF. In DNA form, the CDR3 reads TGTGCCAGCAGCTCCACCGGGGGTATGCTTAGCACAGATACGCAGTATTTT.

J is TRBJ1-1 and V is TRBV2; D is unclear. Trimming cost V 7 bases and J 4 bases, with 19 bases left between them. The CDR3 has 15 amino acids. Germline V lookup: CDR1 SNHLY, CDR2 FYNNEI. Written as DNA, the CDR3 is TGTGCCAGCACCCGGAGATTCGGCTTCGGCACTGAAGCTTTCTTT. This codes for CASTRRFGFGTEAFF.

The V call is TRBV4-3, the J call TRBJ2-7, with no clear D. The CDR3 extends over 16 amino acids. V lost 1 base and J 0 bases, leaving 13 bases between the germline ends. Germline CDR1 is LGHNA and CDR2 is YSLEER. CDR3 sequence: CASSQAILPSSYEQYF. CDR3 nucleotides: TGCGCCAGCAGCCAAGCGATACTCCCGAGCTCCTACGAGCAGTACTTC.